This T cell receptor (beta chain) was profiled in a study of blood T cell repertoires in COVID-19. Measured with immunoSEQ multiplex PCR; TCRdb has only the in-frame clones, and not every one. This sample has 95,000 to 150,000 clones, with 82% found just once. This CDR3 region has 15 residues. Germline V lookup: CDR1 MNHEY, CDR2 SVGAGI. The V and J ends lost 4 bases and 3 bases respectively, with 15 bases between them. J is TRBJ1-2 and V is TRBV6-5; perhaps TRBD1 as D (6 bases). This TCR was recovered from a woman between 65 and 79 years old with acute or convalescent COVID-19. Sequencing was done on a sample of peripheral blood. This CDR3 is CASSLTGSKDYGYTF. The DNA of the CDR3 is TGTGCCAGCAGTTTAACAGGGTCTAAGGACTATGGCTACACCTTC.